Listed below are T cell receptor beta chains from one sample, sequenced in a study of control samples from healthy donors and cancer patients. TCRdb keeps only in-frame clones here, not all; method: immunoSEQ multiplex PCR. Here the sample spans 160,000 or so clones, approximately 90% being singletons. The sequencing input was blood. The receptors derive from a woman aged 25-40 years in good health. CDR3s include the opening cysteine and the closing phenylalanine or tryptophan. The D gene is left open where the match is weak. Clone size is stated in some rows and not others, as once, few, many or a class when expanded.

d_call	clone_size	j_call	v_call	cdr3_nt	cdr3_aa
TRBD1	.	TRBJ2-5	TRBV4-1	TGCGCCAGCAGCCGCGGACAGGAAGAGACCCAGTACTTC	CASSRGQEETQYF
TRBD2	.	TRBJ2-1	TRBV6-5	TGTGCCAGCAGCGGGACTAGCGGGAGAGGTGAGCAGTTCTTC	CASSGTSGRGEQFF
.	.	TRBJ1-5	TRBV3-1/TRBV3-2	TGTGCCAGCAGCCAAGGGGGTCGGCTATCATCGCCCCAGCATTTT	CASSQGGRLSSPQHF
TRBD1	once	TRBJ2-2	TRBV6-2/TRBV6-3	TGTGCCAGCAGTTACTCGGACAGGGAAGCCGGGGAGCCGTTTTTT	CASSYSDREAGEPFF
.	.	TRBJ1-3	TRBV7-2	TGTGCCAGCAGCCCCTTACGGGGGTACTCTGGAAACACCATATATTTT	CASSPLRGYSGNTIYF
TRBD2	.	TRBJ2-1	TRBV2	TGTGCCAGCAGTGAGGGCGAGCGGGAGATTGAGCAGTTCTTC	CASSEGEREIEQFF
TRBD1	once	TRBJ2-7	TRBV7-2	TGTGCCAGCAGCCACCGGACAGGCAGCTACGAGCAGTACTTC	CASSHRTGSYEQYF
.	.	TRBJ1-4	TRBV27	TGTGCCACTATGGGCGCGGGTGAAAAACTGTTTTTT	CATMGAGEKLFF
.	.	TRBJ2-7	TRBV7-9	TGTGCCAGCAGCCCACGGGCGGGTGGCGAGCAGTACTTC	CASSPRAGGEQYF
.	.	TRBJ1-3	TRBV7-2	TGTGCCAGCAGCCTAGGTAGCTCTGGAAACACCATATATTTT	CASSLGSSGNTIYF
.	.	TRBJ1-4	TRBV7-9	TGTGCCAGCAGCCGAACAGCAACTAATGAAAAACTGTTTTTT	CASSRTATNEKLFF
.	.	TRBJ2-1	TRBV4-3	TGCGCCAGCAGCTTAGGTGGGGATTACAATGAGCAGTTCTTC	CASSLGGDYNEQFF
TRBD1	.	TRBJ1-1	TRBV27	TGTGCCAGCAGTCAGACAGGGTTTGAAGCTTTCTTT	CASSQTGFEAFF
.	.	TRBJ1-1	TRBV14	TGTGCCAGCAGCCAGTACACTGAAGCTTTCTTT	CASSQYTEAFF
.	.	TRBJ2-1	TRBV7-9	TGTGCCAGCAGCCCGGGCCGCGATGAGCAGTTCTTC	CASSPGRDEQFF
TRBD1	.	TRBJ2-5	TRBV3-1/TRBV3-2	TGTGCCAGCAGCCCTTGGGACAGGGGCGAGCGAGAGACCCAGTACTTC	CASSPWDRGERETQYF
.	.	TRBJ1-6	TRBV7-3	TGTGCCAGCAGCTTAAACCCGCGTAACTCCAATTCACCCCTCCACTTT	CASSLNPRNSNSPLHF
TRBD1	.	TRBJ2-1	TRBV14	TGTGCCAGCAGCGGGGGACAGGGGGCGAACTATGAGCAGTTCTTC	CASSGGQGANYEQFF
TRBD1	few	TRBJ2-1	TRBV19	TGTGCCAGTAGTATTCCAGGGGGTGGTTCGGGCCTCGGGCAGTTCTTC	CASSIPGGGSGLGQFF
TRBD1	.	TRBJ1-6	TRBV11-2	TGTGCCAGCAGCGTCGGGACAGATAATTCACCCCTCCACTTT	CASSVGTDNSPLHF
TRBD2	.	TRBJ2-7	TRBV10-3	TGTGCCATCAGCTTCGGACTAGCGGGAGAGATATGGGAGCAGTACTTC	CAISFGLAGEIWEQYF
TRBD1	.	TRBJ2-3	TRBV18	TGTGCCAGCTCACCTCGCCCCAGACAGGGGCGCACAGATACGCAGTATTTT	CASSPRPRQGRTDTQYF
.	.	TRBJ1-1	TRBV24-1	TGTGCCACCAGTGACCCGGGGAACACTGAAGCTTTCTTT	CATSDPGNTEAFF
.	.	TRBJ2-1	TRBV3-1/TRBV3-2	TGTGCCAGCAGCCTACAAGGGGATGAGCAGTTCTTC	CASSLQGDEQFF
.	.	TRBJ1-6	TRBV13	TGTGCCAGCAGCTTAGGTTTCTATTCACCCCTCCACTTT	CASSLGFYSPLHF
TRBD2	.	TRBJ2-5	TRBV28	TGTGCCAGTAAGACACTAGCGGGAGGAAGTGAGACCCAGTACTTC	CASKTLAGGSETQYF
.	.	TRBJ2-1	TRBV30	TGTGCCTGGAGTGCGTGGGAGAGGTCCTACAATGAGCAGTTCTTC	CAWSAWERSYNEQFF
.	.	TRBJ2-7	TRBV6-5	TGTGCCAGCAGTTACCCAGGGGCTCTCGACGAGCAGTACTTC	CASSYPGALDEQYF
.	.	TRBJ2-5	TRBV29-1	TGCAGCGTTCGAGTCTACCAAGAGACCCAGTACTTC	CSVRVYQETQYF
TRBD1	.	TRBJ2-3	TRBV5-4	TGTGCCAGCAGTTCCGGGACAGCAGAAACGCAGTATTTT	CASSSGTAETQYF
TRBD1	.	TRBJ2-1	TRBV3-1/TRBV3-2	TGTGCCAGCAGCCAAGGGACAGGGGCCCTTGAGCAGTTCTTC	CASSQGTGALEQFF
TRBD2	.	TRBJ2-2	TRBV4-1	TGCGCCAGCAGCCCACTAGCGGGTATACCCGCGAACACCGGGGAGCTGTTTTTT	CASSPLAGIPANTGELFF
.	.	TRBJ1-3	TRBV28	TGTGCCACCCGCCGGGGAGGCTCTGGAAACACCATATATTTT	CATRRGGSGNTIYF
.	.	TRBJ1-1	TRBV2	TGTGCCAGCGGGACATCGAACACTGAAGCTTTCTTT	CASGTSNTEAFF
.	.	TRBJ1-1	TRBV12-1	TGTGCCAGCAGCCCTCGACAACCTGAAGCTTTCTTT	CASSPRQPEAFF
TRBD1	.	TRBJ1-4	TRBV2	TGTGCCAGCAGTGATCTGAGACAGGGGGTATACCTTGCAACTAATGAAAAACTGTTTTTT	CASSDLRQGVYLATNEKLFF
.	.	TRBJ2-5	TRBV5-4	TGTGCCAGCAGCTTGCGTCAGATGTACCAAGAGACCCAGTACTTC	CASSLRQMYQETQYF
TRBD1	.	TRBJ2-7	TRBV28	TGTGCCAGCACCCAGCTCGACACAGGGGCGCCCAATTCCTACGAGCAGTACTTC	CASTQLDTGAPNSYEQYF
.	.	TRBJ1-6	TRBV2	TGTGCCAGCAGTGTAACAGAAGATAATTCACCCCTCCACTTT	CASSVTEDNSPLHF
.	once	TRBJ2-1	TRBV27	TGTGCCAGCAGCACACGGGACCGGTCGGACAATGAGCAGTTCTTC	CASSTRDRSDNEQFF
TRBD2	.	TRBJ2-7	TRBV13	TGTGCCAGCAGCTCGATACCGACTAGCGGGAACTACGAGCAGTACTTC	CASSSIPTSGNYEQYF
.	.	TRBJ1-4	TRBV5-8	TGTGCCAGCAGCAAACTTGCAGGGGCGGGGGTAAATGAAAAACTGTTTTTT	CASSKLAGAGVNEKLFF
TRBD2	once	TRBJ2-1	TRBV5-1	TGCGCCAGCAGCGGGGGCTTAGCGGGAGGGTTTAATGAGCAGTTCTTC	CASSGGLAGGFNEQFF
TRBD2	.	TRBJ2-3	TRBV6-1	TGTGCCAGCAGTGGACAGGGACTAGCGGGAGGCACAGATACGCAGTATTTT	CASSGQGLAGGTDTQYF
TRBD1	.	TRBJ2-7	TRBV5-4	TGTGCCAGCAGCTCCGACCGACGACAGGGGGCAGGGCGGTACTTC	CASSSDRRQGAGRYF
.	.	TRBJ1-1	TRBV2	TGTGCCAGCAGGCTACAGGGTGTGAACACTGAAGCTTTCTTT	CASRLQGVNTEAFF
.	.	TRBJ1-2	TRBV5-1	TGCGCCAGCAGGTTCGGGGACGACGCTGGCTACACCTTC	CASRFGDDAGYTF
TRBD2	.	TRBJ2-7	TRBV6-5	TGTGCCAGCAACCTAGCGGGAGCCGAGCAGTACTTC	CASNLAGAEQYF
TRBD2	once	TRBJ2-1	TRBV5-1	TGCGCCAGCAGCTCCCGGACTAGCTCCTACAATGAGCAGTTCTTC	CASSSRTSSYNEQFF
TRBD2	.	TRBJ2-1	TRBV24-1	TGTGCCACCAGTGACCTCTCTAGCGGACTCTACAATGAGCAGTTCTTC	CATSDLSSGLYNEQFF
.	.	TRBJ2-7	TRBV7-9	TGTGCCAGCAGCTTCGGGGTCTCCGAGCAGTACTTC	CASSFGVSEQYF
.	.	TRBJ2-7	TRBV15	TGTGCCACCAGCAGAGCGGGGGACAGCAACGAGCAGTACTTC	CATSRAGDSNEQYF
.	.	TRBJ2-1	TRBV7-6	TGTGCCAGCAGCTTGACCGGAGTAGGCGATGAGCAGTTCTTC	CASSLTGVGDEQFF